This T cell receptor beta chain comes out of a study of CD8+ T cells in alopecia areata. Study information: It was oral tofacitinib, at 5 to 10 mg twice daily, that treated patients received.

A word on this clone: Its target is not known.

Germline CDR1 MNHEY, CDR2 SVGAGI. The CDR3 is 11 amino acids. Trimming removed 4 bases at V and 4 bases at J, with 3 bases between. Treatment meaning: oral pan-JAK inhibitor, 5-10 mg twice daily. Lesional scalp punch biopsies and peripheral blood were collected from alopecia areata patients. Extracted RNA was reverse transcribed into cDNA, the sequencing template. Data came from immunoSEQ multiplex PCR; TCRdb stores just in-frame clones and leaves some out. The sample lists 150,000 to 200,000 clones; about 61% were seen once. Whole-study findings and limits: Scalp and blood samples kept many expanded lesional clones throughout tofacitinib. Treatment with tofacitinib significantly lowered scalp clonality and reduced expanded CD8+ clones among the top 100.

This chain joins TRBV6-5 and TRBJ2-3; D unresolved. The sequencing used CD4+ T cells sorted from blood, collected at roughly week 58, from a patient treated with tofacitinib. This clonotype originated in a human donor with alopecia areata. The CDR3, as DNA: TGTGCCAGCAGTTTATCAGATACGCAGTATTTT. This encodes CASSLSDTQYF.